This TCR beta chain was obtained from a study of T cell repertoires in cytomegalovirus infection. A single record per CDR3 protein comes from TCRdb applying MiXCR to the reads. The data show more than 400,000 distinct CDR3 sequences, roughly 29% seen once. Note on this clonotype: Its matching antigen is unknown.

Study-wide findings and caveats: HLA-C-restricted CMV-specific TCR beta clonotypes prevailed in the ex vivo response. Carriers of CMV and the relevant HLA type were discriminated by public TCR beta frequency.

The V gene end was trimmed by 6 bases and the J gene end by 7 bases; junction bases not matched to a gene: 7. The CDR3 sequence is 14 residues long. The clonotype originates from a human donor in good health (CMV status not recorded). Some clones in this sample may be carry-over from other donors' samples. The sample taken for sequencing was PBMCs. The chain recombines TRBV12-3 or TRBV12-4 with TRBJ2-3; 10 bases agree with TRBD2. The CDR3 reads CASSIAGGPNTQYF. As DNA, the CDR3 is TGTGCCAGCAGCATAGCGGGAGGACCGAATACGCAGTATTTT.